These 4 T cell receptor beta chains originate from one sample sequenced in a study of blood T cell repertoires in COVID-19. Clones were read by immunoSEQ multiplex PCR, and TCRdb kept only the in-frame ones, dropping some. The data show around 60,000 clones, over 75% seen once. Sequenced sample: peripheral blood. These receptors all come from an elderly woman with acute or convalescent COVID-19.

This clone has only one observation. The chain recombines TRBV19 with TRBJ1-2; 10 bases fit TRBD1. Per the germline V gene, CDR1 is LNHDA and CDR2 is SQIVND (reference sequence). The V and J ends lost 7 bases and 7 bases, in that order; junction bases with no gene match: 6. The length of the CDR3 is 13 residues. The CDR3 nucleotides read TGTGCCAGTACCCCGGGACAGGGGCCTGGCTACACCTTC. It is translated as CASTPGQGPGYTF.

The V call is TRBV4-2, the J call TRBJ1-1; D remains unclear. The CDR3 is 12 residues long. Germline V gene data show CDR1 as LGHNA and CDR2 as YNFKEQ. V was clipped by 6 bases and J by 0 bases, with 5 bases between them. The CDR3 DNA reads as TGTGCCAGCAGTTTCATGAACACTGAAGCTTTCTTT. Translating gives CASSFMNTEAFF.

The V and J genes are TRBV5-1 and TRBJ1-6; tentatively, D is TRBD1 (6 bases). CDR1 and CDR2 from the germline V gene are SGHRS and YFSETQ. V lost 0 bases and J lost 6, with 25 bases in between. This CDR3 contains 20 residues. CDR3 bases: TGCGCCAGCAGCTTGGGACAGGTACCACGGATCCAAAGCCCTAATTCACCCCTCCACTTT. It specifies CASSLGQVPRIQSPNSPLHF. The full variable domain, completed using reference TRBV5-1 and TRBJ1-6, is KAGVTQTPRYLIKTRGQQVTLSCSPISGHRSVSWYQQTPGQGLQFLFEYFSETQRNKGNFPGRFSGRQFSNSRSEMNVSTLELGDSALYLCASSLGQVPRIQSPNSPLHFGNGTRLTVT.

This clone was recorded only once. This chain joins TRBV11-2 and TRBJ2-3, with D perhaps matching TRBD1 (6 bases). CDR1 is SGHAT and CDR2 is FQNNGV in the germline V gene. The germline V and J ends were trimmed by 5 bases and 6 bases, with 15 bases remaining between them. The CDR3 loop spans 14 amino acids. CDR3 coding DNA: TGTGCCAGCAGCCCTACATTTAGGGGGGATACGCAGTATTTT. This codes for CASSPTFRGDTQYF.